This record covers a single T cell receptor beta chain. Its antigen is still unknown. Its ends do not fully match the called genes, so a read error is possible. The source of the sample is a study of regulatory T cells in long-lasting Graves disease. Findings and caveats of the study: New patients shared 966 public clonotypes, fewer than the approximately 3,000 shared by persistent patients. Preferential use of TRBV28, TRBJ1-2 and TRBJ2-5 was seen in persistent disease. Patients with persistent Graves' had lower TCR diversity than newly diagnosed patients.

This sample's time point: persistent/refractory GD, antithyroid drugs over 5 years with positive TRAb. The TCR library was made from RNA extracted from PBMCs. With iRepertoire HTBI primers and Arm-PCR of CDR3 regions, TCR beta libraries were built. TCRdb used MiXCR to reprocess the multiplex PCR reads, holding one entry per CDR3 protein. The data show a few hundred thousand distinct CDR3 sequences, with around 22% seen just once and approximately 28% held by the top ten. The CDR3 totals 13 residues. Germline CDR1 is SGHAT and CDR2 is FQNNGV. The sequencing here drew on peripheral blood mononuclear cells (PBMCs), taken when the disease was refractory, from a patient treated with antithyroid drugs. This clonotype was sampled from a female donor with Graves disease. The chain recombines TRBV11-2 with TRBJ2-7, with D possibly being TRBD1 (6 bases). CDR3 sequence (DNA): TGTGCCAGCAGCTGGCCAGGGGCCTACGAGCAGCACTTC. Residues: CASSWPGAYEQHF.